Presented here are 5 T cell receptor beta chains from one specimen sequenced in a study of T cells in Graves' hyperthyroidism and ophthalmopathy. Amplification targeted TCR beta CDR3 regions from RNA transcripts. RT-PCR in the first round (using the HTBI primer set) targeted the TCR CDR3. TCRdb re-called the multiplex PCR reads with MiXCR, one entry per CDR3 protein. The table lists nearly 600,000 distinct CDR3 sequences, approximately 15% of them singletons. Sequencing used blood. The receptors here all came from a woman in her twenties or thirties with Graves' hyperthyroidism that later progressed to Graves' ophthalmopathy.

V and J are TRBV6-1 and TRBJ2-5, with D perhaps being TRBD1 or TRBD2 (5 bases each). The ends were cut back, 7 bases at V and 7 bases at J, with 19 bases in the middle. This CDR3 is built from 14 residues. Germline CDR1 and CDR2: MNHNS and SASEGT. CDR3 residues: CASILIGDPRTQYF. The CDR3, as DNA: TGTGCCAGCATCCTAATTGGGGACCCCAGGACCCAGTACTTC.

About this clonotype itself: This could be a read error, since a much larger clone is one nucleotide away. V gene TRBV2 combines with J gene TRBJ2-7, with 8 nucleotides matching TRBD2. CDR1 and CDR2 from the germline V gene are SNHLY and FYNNEI. V trimming: 5 bases; J trimming: 5 bases; junction bases outside the gene matches: 11. This CDR3 contains 15 residues. The CDR3 loop is CASSPVDSGEDEQYF. As DNA, the CDR3 is TGTGCCAGCAGTCCAGTCGATAGCGGGGAAGACGAGCAGTACTTC.

The rearrangement uses TRBV18 and TRBJ2-7, with D perhaps being TRBD1 or TRBD2 (5 bases each). Germline CDR1 is KGHSH and CDR2 is LQKENI. The CDR3 spans 16 residues. V was trimmed by 4 bases and J by 3 bases, leaving 19 bases between them. CDR3 region: CASSRDRDPGGYEQYF. DNA of the CDR3: TGTGCCAGCTCACGCGACCGGGACCCTGGGGGCTACGAGCAGTACTTC. Looking up the rest from reference TRBV18 and TRBJ2-7 gives the full variable domain: NAGVMQNPRHLVRRRGQEARLRCSPMKGHSHVYWYRQLPEEGLKFMVYLQKENIIDESGMPKERFSAEFPKEGPSILRIQQVVRGDSAAYFCASSRDRDPGGYEQYFGPGTRLTVT.

V gene TRBV25-1 combines with J gene TRBJ2-5; TRBD2 is a possible D gene (6 bases). This CDR3 has 12 residues. Trimming pared 3 bases from V and 9 bases from J, leaving 11 bases between. Germline V gene lookup returns CDR1 MGHDK and CDR2 SYGVNS. CDR3 sequence: CASSEGSGAQYF. The CDR3 DNA reads TGTGCCAGCAGTGAGGGGTCGGGGGCCCAGTACTTC. The whole variable domain, remainder taken from reference TRBV25-1 and TRBJ2-5, is EADIYQTPRYLVIGTGKKITLECSQTMGHDKMYWYQQDPGMELHLIHYSYGVNSTEKGDLSSESTVSRIRTEHFPLTLESARPSHTSQYLCASSEGSGAQYFGPGTRLLVL.

As to this clonotype: A read error may explain this, as a much larger clone is one base away. The rearrangement uses TRBV7-9 and TRBJ2-6, with TRBD2 as a possible D gene (5 bases). The length of the CDR3 is 19 residues. Per germline, CDR1 SEHNR and CDR2 FQNEAQ (reference sequence). In DNA, the CDR3 is TGTGCCAGCAGCCCCCCGGGAACGGCCAGAGTCTCTAGGGCCAACGTCCTGACTTTC. Translated: CASSPPGTARVSRANVLTF.